The T cell receptor (beta chain) under discussion was sequenced for a study of blood T cell repertoires in COVID-19. Study summary: Donors in Cohort 3 who had recovered were those with two negative PCRs, healthcare professional clearance, or resolution of their symptoms.

Study processing details: Estimation of nucleated cell counts was performed using reference gene primer amplification. TCRdb's copy holds only in-frame clones and misses some; the assay was immunoSEQ multiplex PCR. V and J calls and clone size are given by that table; D and trimming were obtained from the DNA. The profile shows roughly 340,000 clones, more than 75% of them singletons. Trimming cost V 0 bases and J 6 bases; bases outside gene matches: 6. Germline loops: CDR1 SGHRS, CDR2 YFSETQ. The CDR3 totals 16 residues. Participants came from under 30 US areas, aged roughly 18 to 95 years. The sequenced sample was PBMCs or T cells enriched from blood (not recorded which). The sequence derives from a man aged 35-49 years in a cohort exposed to, infected with or recovered from COVID-19 (not recorded which). The chain combines TRBV5-1 with TRBJ2-2; 9 bases are shared with TRBD1. For the CDR3, the DNA is TGCGCCAGCAGCTTGGACGTGACAGGGGGTTCCGGGGAGCTGTTTTTT. Amino acid sequence: CASSLDVTGGSGELFF.